Presented here are 10 T cell receptor beta chains from one specimen sequenced in a study of blood T cell repertoires in COVID-19. Clones were read by immunoSEQ multiplex PCR, and TCRdb kept only the in-frame ones, dropping some. The sample carries around 250,000 clones, about 91% recorded once. Sequenced sample: PBMCs or T cells enriched from blood (not recorded which). These receptors originate from a human donor in a cohort exposed to, infected with or recovered from COVID-19 (not recorded which). The donor label of this sample is uncertain.

The chain carries TRBV27 and TRBJ2-7; 7 nucleotides line up with TRBD1. The CDR3 covers 13 residues. The junction had 4 bases not matched to a gene; V was cut back by 6 bases and J by 2 bases. Germline CDR1 and CDR2: MNHEY and SMNVEV (reference sequence). In nucleotides, the CDR3 is TGTGCCAGCAGACCGGGACAGCCCTACGAGCAGTACTTC. Protein sequence: CASRPGQPYEQYF.

This clone appeared a single time. The genes are TRBV5-5 and TRBJ2-3, with TRBD1 matching over 8 bases. With V trimmed by 3 bases and J by 2 bases, 14 bases remained unmatched. Germline loops: CDR1 SGHKS, CDR2 YYEKEE (reference sequence). The CDR3 has 18 residues. CDR3 amino acids: CASSSTLYRGSVTDTQYF. CDR3 DNA sequence: TGTGCCAGCAGCTCAACCCTTTACAGGGGGAGTGTCACAGATACGCAGTATTTT.

This clone has only one observation. V is TRBV25-1 and J is TRBJ1-2; D is ambiguous. The CDR3 has 12 residues. Per germline, CDR1 MGHDK and CDR2 SYGVNS. The V gene lost 6 bases and the J gene lost 2 bases, with 7 bases spanning the gap. The CDR3 loop is CASSRENYGYTF. DNA of the CDR3: TGTGCCAGCAGCCGGGAAAACTATGGCTACACCTTC.

The CDR3 DNA reads TGTGCCAGCGGGGGGTTGGAGCAGTACTTC. As protein: CASGGLEQYF. The chain is built from TRBV2 and TRBJ2-7, with D possibly TRBD2 on 6 matching bases. V lost 8 bases to trimming and J lost 7 bases, with 9 bases between them. In germline, CDR1 is SNHLY, CDR2 FYNNEI. The CDR3 length is 10 residues.

The V gene is TRBV11-3, the J gene TRBJ2-1; 7 bases fit TRBD2. Germline V gene data show CDR1 as SGHNT and CDR2 as YENEEA. The CDR3 length is 13 residues. V shed 6 bases, J shed 3 bases, and the junction held 2 bases outside the gene matches. This chain's CDR3 is CASSRDYYNEQFF. The CDR3 DNA reads as TGTGCCAGCAGTAGGGACTACTACAATGAGCAGTTCTTC.

The count of this clone is one. The rearrangement links TRBV5-1 to TRBJ1-1; possible D gene TRBD1, 5 bases. The CDR3 has 14 residues. The V end was cut by 4 bases, the J end by 1 base, with 11 bases between. Per germline, CDR1 SGHRS and CDR2 YFSETQ. The CDR3 sequence is CASSPVQGNTEAFF. CDR3 nucleotide sequence: TGCGCCAGCAGCCCTGTCCAGGGGAACACTGAAGCTTTCTTT.

This sequence joins TRBV27 and TRBJ2-7; 7 bases are shared with TRBD1. The CDR3 is made up of 14 amino acids. Per germline, CDR1 MNHEY and CDR2 SMNVEV (reference sequence). The V and J ends lost 5 bases and 3 bases, in that order; junction bases with no gene match: 7. CDR3 nucleotide sequence: TGTGCCAGCAGTCCGGGACAGAGCAGCTACGAGCAGTACTTC. Its translation is CASSPGQSSYEQYF.

The CDR3 spells CARGRGPGEQFF. CDR3 in DNA: TGTGCACGGGGGCGGGGGCCTGGGGAGCAGTTCTTC. J is TRBJ2-1 and V is TRBV30; TRBD2 might be the D (7 bases). The CDR3 contains 12 residues. In germline, CDR1 is GTSNPN, CDR2 SVGIG (reference sequence).

The chain employs TRBV12-5 and TRBJ1-2, with TRBD1 matching over 9 bases. The germline V gene encodes CDR1 LGHNT and CDR2 FRNRAP. This CDR3 is 17 amino acids long. J gave up 4 bases and V 2 bases, and 11 bases lay outside the gene matches. CDR3 coding DNA: TGTGCTAGTGGTTTGAGACTCCGGGACAGGGACGCCTATGGCTACACCTTC. It yields the protein CASGLRLRDRDAYGYTF.

About this clone: Other DNA sequences in the same sample also yield this CDR3. The chain links TRBV27 to TRBJ2-7, with a weak D call TRBD2 (6 bases). Germline lookup yields CDR1 MNHEY and CDR2 SMNVEV (reference sequence). V shed 0 bases and J shed 3 bases, with 9 bases lying between them. This CDR3 spans 14 amino acids. In DNA form, the CDR3 reads TGTGCCAGCAGTTTATCCCCCGGGGGCTACGAGCAGTACTTC. Residues: CASSLSPGGYEQYF.